This T cell receptor (beta chain) was observed in a study of T cells in Graves' hyperthyroidism and ophthalmopathy. Overall study results and limits: Progression to ophthalmopathy was predicted a median of 6.5 months early.

The investigators amplified TCR beta CDR3 regions from RNA transcripts. TCR CDR3 regions were first amplified by RT-PCR with HTBI primers. TCRdb itself ran the multiplex PCR reads through MiXCR, one entry per CDR3 protein. The sample yields 620,000 or so distinct CDR3 sequences, approximately 14% seen once. This clonotype was picked up many times. Its antigen is unknown. The CDR3 sequence is 12 residues long. Trimming pared 7 bases from V and 7 bases from J, leaving 11 bases between. Patients having uncontrolled infection, another autoimmune disease, pregnancy or lactation were not included. Sequenced material: blood. The origin of this receptor is a woman between 45 and 65 years old with Graves' ophthalmopathy. The V gene is TRBV12-3 or TRBV12-4, the J gene TRBJ2-1; D remains ambiguous. The CDR3 protein is CASNFRLNEQFF. The CDR3 DNA follows: TGTGCCAGCAATTTCAGGTTGAATGAGCAGTTCTTC.